Below, 18 T cell receptor beta chains from the same sample are listed, as sequenced in a study of neurological immune-mediated disorders (dated by TCRdb to between 2018 and 2021). The protocol used for the library was 5' RACE. The data were produced on an Illumina HiSeq 2500. The public reads were reanalyzed by TCRdb: fastp trimming at Q25, MiXCR alignment, in-frame beta chains only. Rows are unified per CDR3 protein, each entry keeping the most common DNA and genes. The sample yields 60,000 to 70,000 distinct CDR3 sequences; approximately 5.1% were counted once. Roughly 6% of the sample rests with the top ten. Sample: PBMCs. The receptors were gathered from a human donor with multiple sclerosis. The donor label of this sample is uncertain.

The sample holds many counts of this clonotype. This chain links TRBV29-1 with TRBJ1-2; TRBD1 is a possible D gene (6 bases). CDR3 length: 14 amino acids. Germline V gives CDR1 SQVTM, CDR2 ANQGSEA. V dropped 6 bases and J dropped 6 bases, with 20 bases sitting between them. The CDR3 loop reads CSVEDRLSVDGYTF. CDR3 bases: TGCAGCGTAGAGGACAGATTATCTGTTGATGGCTACACCTTC.

Many counts were recorded for this clonotype. CDR3 DNA: TGCGCCAGCAGCTTGACAGGGTCCAAAAACATTCAGTACTTC. Its translation: CASSLTGSKNIQYF. The rearrangement links TRBV5-1 to TRBJ2-4; a possible D gene is TRBD1 (6 bases). The V and J ends lost 1 base and 2 bases respectively, with 7 bases between them. Germline assignment: CDR1 SGHRS and CDR2 YFSETQ. The length of the CDR3 is 14 residues.

This clonotype showed up many times. This sequence joins TRBV4-2 and TRBJ2-7, with 7 positions matching TRBD1. With V trimmed by 4 bases and J by 3 bases, 9 bases remained unmatched. The CDR3 runs to 15 residues. Germline CDR1 LGHNA, CDR2 YNFKEQ. The CDR3 is CASSPAENRGYEQYF. The CDR3 DNA reads TGTGCCAGCAGCCCTGCCGAAAACAGGGGCTACGAGCAGTACTTC.

There are many counts of this clonotype. V usage is TRBV5-1 and J usage is TRBJ2-7; 11 nucleotides align to TRBD1. Losses at the gene ends were 3 bases for V and 5 bases for J; bases not matched to a gene: 7. The CDR3 is 15 amino acids. Germline V CDR1 and CDR2: SGHRS, YFSETQ. DNA of the CDR3: TGCGCCAGCAGCTCGAACCCGGGACAGGGGGACGAGCAGTACTTC. It is translated as CASSSNPGQGDEQYF. Filled out from reference TRBV5-1 and TRBJ2-7, the complete variable domain reads KAGVTQTPRYLIKTRGQQVTLSCSPISGHRSVSWYQQTPGQGLQFLFEYFSETQRNKGNFPGRFSGRQFSNSRSEMNVSTLELGDSALYLCASSSNPGQGDEQYFGPGTRLTVT.

This clonotype was detected many times. The chain carries TRBV11-1 and TRBJ2-3; unclear D gene. V was clipped by 1 base and J by 2 bases, with 10 bases between them. CDR1 is SGHAT, CDR2 FQDESV, per germline (reference sequence). The CDR3 loop spans 15 amino acids. The CDR3 loop is CASSLVGKDTDTQYF. The CDR3 nucleotides read TGTGCCAGCAGCTTAGTCGGAAAGGACACAGATACGCAGTATTTT.

This clonotype occurred many times. The gene calls are TRBV20-1 and TRBJ1-2, with D tentatively TRBD1 (5 bases). The CDR3 has 12 residues. The V and J ends lost 1 base and 6 bases respectively, with 9 bases between them. CDR1 and CDR2 (germline): DFQATT, SNEGSKA (reference sequence). The CDR3 nucleotides are TGCAGTGCTAGAGCAGGGTCGGATGGCTACACCTTC. The encoded protein is CSARAGSDGYTF.

This clonotype appeared many times. The rearrangement joins TRBV5-1 to TRBJ2-1; TRBD2 aligns across 7 bases. The germline V gene has CDR1 SGHRS and CDR2 YFSETQ. The CDR3 is 14 residues long. V lost 0 bases to trimming and J lost 7 bases; unmatched junction nucleotides: 4. CDR3 loop: CASSLGLAENEQFF. The CDR3 DNA follows: TGCGCCAGCAGCTTGGGGCTAGCGGAGAATGAGCAGTTCTTC.

This clonotype was recorded many times. The genes are TRBV10-3 and TRBJ1-2; perhaps TRBD1 as D (5 bases). V was pared by 6 bases and J by 6 bases, with 11 bases between. CDR3 length equals 12 residues. CDR1 and CDR2 from the germline V gene are ENHRY and SYGVKD. CDR3 protein: CAISREEDGYTF. The DNA of the CDR3 is TGTGCCATCAGCAGGGAAGAGGATGGCTACACCTTC.

This clonotype was recorded at least ten times. The rearrangement uses TRBV5-1 and TRBJ2-1; TRBD2 aligns across 15 bases. V was clipped by 4 bases and J by 12 bases; unmatched bases: 8. The CDR3 covers 15 residues. CDR1 SGHRS and CDR2 YFSETQ come from the germline V gene. The DNA of the CDR3 is TGCGCCAGCAGCAGTCGGACTAGCGGGGGGGCCGTGCAGTTCTTC. Its translation: CASSSRTSGGAVQFF.

This clonotype was seen ten or more times. The chain combines TRBV4-1 with TRBJ2-3; D possibly corresponds to TRBD1 (6 bases). The V end was cut by 1 base, the J end by 4 bases, with 18 bases between. The germline V gene has CDR1 MGHRA and CDR2 YSYEKL. This CDR3 comprises 17 residues. Here the CDR3 reads CASSQAGTRKRADTQYF. The CDR3, as DNA: TGCGCCAGCAGCCAAGCCGGGACACGGAAAAGGGCAGATACGCAGTATTTT.

This clonotype has at least ten counts. CDR3 residues: CSAPASARNTEAFF. CDR3 nucleotide sequence: TGCAGTGCTCCCGCCTCGGCCCGGAACACTGAAGCTTTCTTT. V usage is TRBV20-1 and J usage is TRBJ1-1; D uncertain. Germline V CDR1 and CDR2: DFQATT, SNEGSKA (reference sequence). Trimming removed 5 bases from V and 1 base from J, with 14 bases in between. This CDR3 spans 14 amino acids.

There are many counts of this clonotype. The V call is TRBV20-1, the J call TRBJ2-1, with TRBD2 identical over 13 bases. This CDR3 is 14 amino acids long. Germline CDR1 DFQATT, CDR2 SNEGSKA (reference sequence). V was pared by 6 bases and J by 6 bases, with 5 bases of the junction left unmatched. The CDR3 reads CSALGLAGSNEQFF. The CDR3 DNA follows: TGCAGTGCCCTGGGACTAGCGGGGTCCAATGAGCAGTTCTTC.

This clonotype was recorded many times. The gene calls are TRBV20-1 and TRBJ2-7, with a weak D call TRBD2 (6 bases). The V gene lost 3 bases and the J gene lost 6 bases, with 18 bases spanning the gap. The CDR3 consists of 14 residues. Germline V gene sequence: CDR1 DFQATT, CDR2 SNEGSKA (reference sequence). The CDR3 region is CSASLGGKESEQYF. CDR3 nucleotides: TGCAGTGCTAGCCTTGGCGGGAAAGAGAGCGAGCAGTACTTC.

This clonotype has at least ten counts. The V gene is TRBV20-1, the J gene TRBJ2-7; D is possibly TRBD1 or TRBD2 (5 bases each). V lost 5 bases and J lost 5, with 16 bases in between. The CDR3 contains 13 residues. From germline, CDR1 is DFQATT and CDR2 SNEGSKA (reference sequence). The CDR3 sequence is CSAQRARDDEQYF. CDR3 coding DNA: TGCAGTGCTCAAAGGGCCCGGGACGACGAGCAGTACTTC.

This clonotype was picked up a small number of times. The rearrangement uses TRBV5-1 and TRBJ2-3, with TRBD2 matching over 7 bases. Germline V gene data show CDR1 as SGHRS and CDR2 as YFSETQ. This CDR3 has 16 residues. With 4 bases clipped from V and 0 bases from J, the junction kept 8 bases outside the gene matches. CDR3 residues: CASSPLAAPSTDTQYF. Written as DNA, the CDR3 is TGCGCCAGCAGCCCGCTAGCGGCGCCCAGCACAGATACGCAGTATTTT.

This clonotype appeared many times. The chain is built from TRBV24-1 and TRBJ1-5; D remains unclear. The CDR3 extends over 14 amino acids. The V gene's germline CDR1 is KGHDR and CDR2 SFDVKD. Trimming shortened V by 2 bases and J by 0 bases, and 4 bases separated the two germline ends. CDR3 nucleotide sequence: TGTGCCACCAGTGATTATAATAGCAATCAGCCCCAGCATTTT. Its translation: CATSDYNSNQPQHF.

By proportion, this clonotype is medium-sized (0.01 to 0.1%). The V gene is TRBV20-1, the J gene TRBJ1-2; the match to TRBD1 covers 8 bases. V shed 3 bases, J shed 4 bases, and the junction held 13 bases outside the gene matches. In germline, CDR1 is DFQATT, CDR2 SNEGSKA (reference sequence). The CDR3 totals 16 residues. CDR3 bases: TGCAGTGCTAGGGATCCCGGGGACAGGCTTTTCTATGGCTACACCTTC. This translates into CSARDPGDRLFYGYTF.

This clonotype has just a few counts. The V and J genes are TRBV5-1 and TRBJ1-1; tentative D call: TRBD1 (5 bases). The V gene lost 0 bases and the J gene lost 9 bases, with 12 bases spanning the gap. Looked up from germline, CDR1 is SGHRS and CDR2 is YFSETQ. The CDR3 consists of 13 residues. The DNA of the CDR3 is TGCGCCAGCAGCTTGGGCGTCGAGGGACAAGCTTTCTTT. It codes for CASSLGVEGQAFF.